Listed below are T cell receptor beta chains from one sample, sequenced in a study of T cells after yellow fever vaccination. TCRdb used MiXCR to reprocess the 5' RACE reads, holding one entry per CDR3 protein. The table lists roughly 240,000 distinct CDR3 sequences, 6% to 8% of them singletons. The source was CD4+ T cells sorted from PBMCs, collected on the day of the yellow fever booster vaccination. The receptors derive from a man younger than 45 who received the YFV17D yellow fever vaccine. Each CDR3 is given with its conserved first and last residue. D genes are given only for firm matches. Expanded clones are given a class, and other clones once, few, many or no size at all.

V: TRBV10-3; D: TRBD2; J: TRBJ2-2; size: -; DNA: TGTGCCATCAGACGAGCGGGAGGAGACACCGGGGAGCTGTTTTTT; CDR3: CAIRRAGGDTGELFF
V: TRBV27; D: TRBD2; J: TRBJ2-2; size: -; DNA: TGTGCCAGCAGTCTGGAGGGGGGGGCGGGAGGCTACACCGGGGAGCTGTTTTTT; CDR3: CASSLEGGAGGYTGELFF
V: TRBV7-9; D: -; J: TRBJ1-4; size: few; DNA: TGTGCCAGCAGCTTATCCGCGGGTGTAAATGAAAAACTGTTTTTT; CDR3: CASSLSAGVNEKLFF
V: TRBV12-3/TRBV12-4; D: -; J: TRBJ2-7; size: -; DNA: TGTGCCGGATTCTTGGCCGGAACGCACTCCTACGAGCAGTACTTC; CDR3: CAGFLAGTHSYEQYF
V: TRBV29-1; D: TRBD2; J: TRBJ2-2; size: many; DNA: TGCAGCGTTTTTGCGCGGGAGGGCGCGAACGGGGAGCTGTTTTTT; CDR3: CSVFAREGANGELFF
V: TRBV5-4; D: -; J: TRBJ1-1; size: -; DNA: TGTGCCAGCAGCCAGGACAGCCCTGAAGCTTTCTTT; CDR3: CASSQDSPEAFF
V: TRBV12-3/TRBV12-4; D: TRBD1; J: TRBJ2-4; size: many; DNA: TGTGCCAGCAGCCACAGGGGTGGCAAAAACATTCAGTACTTC; CDR3: CASSHRGGKNIQYF
V: TRBV21-1; D: -; J: TRBJ2-7; size: few; DNA: TGTGCCAGCAGCAAATGCTCGGCGGCTACGGGTACCTACGAGCAGTACTTC; CDR3: CASSKCSAATGTYEQYF
V: TRBV24-1; D: -; J: TRBJ2-3; size: -; DNA: TGTGCCACCAGTGATCCCCGGGCAGCGGATACGCAGTATTTT; CDR3: CATSDPRAADTQYF
V: TRBV4-2; D: TRBD1; J: TRBJ2-3; size: -; DNA: TGTGCCATGGGCCCCGGTATCAGGGGGACGGGCACAGATACGCAGTATTTT; CDR3: CAMGPGIRGTGTDTQYF
V: TRBV20-1; D: -; J: TRBJ2-1; size: -; DNA: TGCAGTGCTATTTGGAGTTACAACAATGAGCAGTTCTTC; CDR3: CSAIWSYNNEQFF
V: TRBV7-6; D: -; J: TRBJ2-7; size: many; DNA: TGTGCCAGCAGCGTCGGCAGGGGACCCTACGAGCAGTACTTC; CDR3: CASSVGRGPYEQYF
V: TRBV25-1; D: TRBD2; J: TRBJ2-7; size: few; DNA: TGTGCCAGCAGTGAACACTTGGGACTAGCGGGAGTATCCGAGCAGTACTTC; CDR3: CASSEHLGLAGVSEQYF
V: TRBV5-1; D: -; J: TRBJ1-1; size: -; DNA: TGCGCCAGCAGCTTGGGGGACAATCGGGGCACTGAAGCTTTCTTT; CDR3: CASSLGDNRGTEAFF
V: TRBV30; D: -; J: TRBJ2-1; size: -; DNA: TGTGCCTGGAGCCCCATTGGCAATGAGCAGTTCTTC; CDR3: CAWSPIGNEQFF
V: TRBV5-5; D: TRBD2; J: TRBJ2-1; size: few; DNA: TGTGCCAGCAGCTTGTCCACTAGCGGGCCCTACAATGAGCAGTTCTTC; CDR3: CASSLSTSGPYNEQFF
V: TRBV5-1; D: -; J: TRBJ2-1; size: few; DNA: TGCGCCAGCAGCTCCCCTACCCTCGATGAGCAGTTCTTC; CDR3: CASSSPTLDEQFF
V: TRBV7-9; D: -; J: TRBJ2-1; size: few; DNA: TGTGCCAGCAGCTTGAGTCACCCTTCCAATGAGCAGTTCTTC; CDR3: CASSLSHPSNEQFF
V: TRBV15; D: -; J: TRBJ1-1; size: -; DNA: TGTGCCACCAGCAGCCTAAAGCAAGGGGGGAGACCTGAAGCTTTCTTT; CDR3: CATSSLKQGGRPEAFF
V: TRBV4-3; D: -; J: TRBJ2-1; size: -; DNA: TGCGCCAGCAGCCAATACCTAGGCCCCAATGGGCAGTTCTTC; CDR3: CASSQYLGPNGQFF
V: TRBV7-9; D: -; J: TRBJ1-2; size: many; DNA: TGTGCCAGCAGCTTAGAATCCTTGATCTACACCTTC; CDR3: CASSLESLIYTF
V: TRBV30; D: TRBD1; J: TRBJ2-5; size: -; DNA: TGTGCCTGGAGTGTCACAGGGGGAAAAGAGACCCAGTACTTC; CDR3: CAWSVTGGKETQYF
V: TRBV9; D: -; J: TRBJ2-3; size: many; DNA: TGTGCCAGCAGCGTAGCACCCGGGACTAGCACAGATACGCAGTATTTT; CDR3: CASSVAPGTSTDTQYF
V: TRBV2; D: TRBD1; J: TRBJ1-5; size: few; DNA: TGTGCCAGCAGTGGTAGGGGACAGCAGCCCCAGCATTTT; CDR3: CASSGRGQQPQHF
V: TRBV19; D: TRBD1; J: TRBJ2-7; size: many; DNA: TGTGCCAGTTCGGACAGGGGACCTTTGGAGCAGTACTTC; CDR3: CASSDRGPLEQYF
V: TRBV6-1; D: -; J: TRBJ2-1; size: many; DNA: TGTGCCAGCAGCGAAGACTATGTAGGCTACCTCTCCTACAATGAGCAGTTCTTC; CDR3: CASSEDYVGYLSYNEQFF
V: TRBV20-1; D: -; J: TRBJ1-1; size: -; DNA: TGCAGTGCTAGGGACAAGACTGAAGCTTTCTTT; CDR3: CSARDKTEAFF
V: TRBV6-5; D: -; J: TRBJ1-1; size: few; DNA: TGTGCCAGCAGTTCCATCGGACAGACGAACACTGAAGCTTTCTTT; CDR3: CASSSIGQTNTEAFF
V: TRBV21-1; D: -; J: TRBJ1-1; size: many; DNA: TGTGCCAGCAGCATGGGGGGAGTTTGGGCCACTGAAGCTTTCTTT; CDR3: CASSMGGVWATEAFF
V: TRBV7-9; D: TRBD1; J: TRBJ2-1; size: many; DNA: TGTGCCAGCGGACGGGGACAGGGGGCTTACAATGAGCAGTTCTTC; CDR3: CASGRGQGAYNEQFF
V: TRBV18; D: -; J: TRBJ2-3; size: many; DNA: TGTGCCAGCTCACCACCGAGTGCAGATACGCAGTATTTT; CDR3: CASSPPSADTQYF
V: TRBV20-1; D: TRBD2; J: TRBJ2-1; size: -; DNA: TGCAGTGCCCACCTTACTAGCGGGTCCTACAATGAGCAGTTCTTC; CDR3: CSAHLTSGSYNEQFF
V: TRBV6-2/TRBV6-3; D: TRBD2; J: TRBJ2-7; size: -; DNA: TGTGCCACCACCTTGTGGGCTAGCGGGAGCAACGAGCAGTACTTC; CDR3: CATTLWASGSNEQYF
V: TRBV7-9; D: TRBD2; J: TRBJ2-3; size: many; DNA: TGTGCCTCCGGCCTTGCGGGAGGTAGCACAGATACGCAGTATTTT; CDR3: CASGLAGGSTDTQYF
V: TRBV6-2/TRBV6-3; D: -; J: TRBJ2-3; size: few; DNA: TGTGCCAGCAGTACAGGTTATACGCAGTATTTT; CDR3: CASSTGYTQYF
V: TRBV12-3/TRBV12-4; D: -; J: TRBJ2-7; size: many; DNA: TGTGCCAGCAGTCACCGGGACGGATACTACGAGCAGTACTTC; CDR3: CASSHRDGYYEQYF
V: TRBV18; D: -; J: TRBJ2-3; size: few; DNA: TGTGCCAGCTCACCACTTAGCGTCCTCACAGATACGCAGTATTTT; CDR3: CASSPLSVLTDTQYF
V: TRBV12-3/TRBV12-4; D: TRBD2; J: TRBJ2-5; size: few; DNA: TGTGCCAGCAGTTTCTCTTCGGGAGGAGGGGAGACCCAGTACTTC; CDR3: CASSFSSGGGETQYF
V: TRBV3-1; D: -; J: TRBJ2-7; size: -; DNA: TGTGCCAGCAGCCGTATTTTAGGGGAGTTGTACTTC; CDR3: CASSRILGELYF
V: TRBV18; D: -; J: TRBJ1-5; size: few; DNA: TGTGCCAGCTCACCCGACTTTGGGTGGGATCAGCCCCAGCATTTT; CDR3: CASSPDFGWDQPQHF
V: TRBV20-1; D: -; J: TRBJ2-1; size: -; DNA: TGCAGTGCTAGGGTTCCAGGAGGCCATGAGCAGTTCTTC; CDR3: CSARVPGGHEQFF
V: TRBV7-8; D: -; J: TRBJ2-2; size: few; DNA: TGTGCCAGCAGCATCCAAGGGGCCGGGGAGCTGTTTTTT; CDR3: CASSIQGAGELFF
V: TRBV10-1; D: -; J: TRBJ2-2; size: many; DNA: TGCGCCAGCAGTGTTGACATGTCCGGGGAGCTGTTTTTT; CDR3: CASSVDMSGELFF
V: TRBV7-6; D: TRBD2; J: TRBJ2-1; size: many; DNA: TGTGCCAGCAGCCCACAAACCCGACTAGCCGTTACCTACAATGAGCAGTTCTTC; CDR3: CASSPQTRLAVTYNEQFF
V: TRBV24-1; D: TRBD1; J: TRBJ2-1; size: -; DNA: TGTGCCACCAGTGATTTCAACAGGGGGGTTGAGCAGTTCTTC; CDR3: CATSDFNRGVEQFF
V: TRBV30; D: -; J: TRBJ2-7; size: few; DNA: TGTGCCTGGAGTGTACCCGGGAGTGCGAGGGAGCAGTACTTC; CDR3: CAWSVPGSAREQYF
V: TRBV7-2; D: TRBD1; J: TRBJ2-1; size: many; DNA: TGTGCCAGCAGCATCGGACAGGGCGGGTACAATGAGCAGTTCTTC; CDR3: CASSIGQGGYNEQFF
V: TRBV7-2; D: TRBD2; J: TRBJ2-1; size: many; DNA: TGTGCCAGCAGTCGACTAGCGGGAGGGAACTACAATGAGCAGTTCTTC; CDR3: CASSRLAGGNYNEQFF
V: TRBV7-2; D: -; J: TRBJ2-1; size: many; DNA: TGTGCCAGCAGCTTAGCGCCAGGCATGGAGCAGTTCTTC; CDR3: CASSLAPGMEQFF
V: TRBV7-9; D: TRBD2; J: TRBJ2-7; size: once; DNA: TGTGCCAGCAGCCGGGGCGGGGGTCCCTACGAGCAGTACTTC; CDR3: CASSRGGGPYEQYF
V: TRBV12-3/TRBV12-4; D: -; J: TRBJ2-7; size: few; DNA: TGTGCCAGCAGCCTAGGGGGGCTGGGTTCCTACGAGCAGTACTTC; CDR3: CASSLGGLGSYEQYF
V: TRBV5-4; D: TRBD2; J: TRBJ2-1; size: few; DNA: TGTGCCAGCAGCGGCGGACTAGCGGGAGGCACCTACAATGAGCAGTTCTTC; CDR3: CASSGGLAGGTYNEQFF
V: TRBV3-1; D: TRBD1; J: TRBJ2-7; size: many; DNA: TGTGCCAGCAGCCAAGGAGGGGGCCTTTCTTACGAGCAGTACTTC; CDR3: CASSQGGGLSYEQYF
V: TRBV21-1; D: -; J: TRBJ1-1; size: -; DNA: TGTGCCAGCAGACAGGCGATCACTGAAGCTTTCTTT; CDR3: CASRQAITEAFF
V: TRBV30; D: -; J: TRBJ1-2; size: -; DNA: TGTGCCTGGAGTGTACTGAGGGGCGACTATGGCTACACCTTC; CDR3: CAWSVLRGDYGYTF
V: TRBV18; D: TRBD1; J: TRBJ2-7; size: -; DNA: TGTGCCAGCTCTCTACTCGGGACAGAAGGTAACGAGCAGTACTTC; CDR3: CASSLLGTEGNEQYF
V: TRBV12-3/TRBV12-4; D: TRBD1; J: TRBJ1-1; size: few; DNA: TGTGCCAGCAGTGCGGACAGGGGGAGGACTGAAGCTTTCTTT; CDR3: CASSADRGRTEAFF